The rows below give T cell receptor beta chains drawn from one sample of a study of blood T cell repertoires in COVID-19. The repertoire was sequenced with immunoSEQ multiplex PCR; TCRdb's copy has only in-frame clones and lacks some. Among about 300,000 clones, 87% were seen once, and the ten largest hold less than 6%. The sequenced sample was PBMCs or T cells enriched from blood (not recorded which). All receptors derive from a woman in her 30s who had recovered from COVID-19. The CDR3 runs from the conserved cysteine through the conserved F or W. Each record gives: J gene, V gene, CDR3 length, D gene, clone size, CDR3 DNA, CDR3 protein. D genes are given only for firm matches. Expanded clones get a size class; other rows say once, few or many, or leave the size out.

>TRBJ2-5|TRBV5-1|15|.|few
TGCGCCAGCAGCGGGGTGGGGCAGGGCCAAGAGACCCAGTACTTC
CASSGVGQGQETQYF
>TRBJ1-1|TRBV7-2|15|.|few
TGTGCCAGCAGCACGGTAGGGGCCGCGAACACTGAAGCTTTCTTT
CASSTVGAANTEAFF
>TRBJ1-2|TRBV2|11|.|.
TGTGCCAGCAAGACAGGCATCGGCTACACCTTC
CASKTGIGYTF
>TRBJ2-5|TRBV7-9|14|.|.
TGTGCCAGCAGCTTAGGCGGTAGCCTGAAGACCCAGTACTTC
CASSLGGSLKTQYF
>TRBJ1-6|TRBV5-5|17|.|once
TGTGCCAGCAGCTCCCGAGCAGGTTTTGGATCTAATTCACCCCTCCACTTT
CASSSRAGFGSNSPLHF
>TRBJ1-4|TRBV11-2|14|TRBD1|once
TGTGCCAGCAGCCCCGGACAGGGGAATGAAAAACTGTTTTTT
CASSPGQGNEKLFF
>TRBJ1-2|TRBV13|18|TRBD1|.
TGTGCCAGCAGCTCATTACTGCCCCAACGATCAGGGGGCTATGGCTACACCTTC
CASSSLLPQRSGGYGYTF
>TRBJ1-2|TRBV6-6|12|.|.
TGTGCCAGCAGTTCAGGACCGGACTGGTACACCTTC
CASSSGPDWYTF
>TRBJ2-5|TRBV5-6|15|.|.
TGTGCCAGCAGCCCCGGATGGGGGCCTCCCGGGACCCAGTACTTC
CASSPGWGPPGTQYF
>TRBJ2-4|TRBV5-4|14|TRBD1|.
TGTGCCAGCAGCTTGGGGGACAGCAAAAACATTCAGTACTTC
CASSLGDSKNIQYF
>TRBJ1-3|TRBV4-2|15|.|.
TGTGCCAGCAGCCAAGATCAGGTATCCGGAAACACCATATATTTT
CASSQDQVSGNTIYF
>TRBJ2-5|TRBV6-1|12|.|.
TGTGCCAGCAGTGAAACAGGCGAGACCCAGTACTTC
CASSETGETQYF
>TRBJ1-1|TRBV5-5|13|TRBD1|.
TGTGCCAGCAGCCCCCGGGACAGGGTGAGTTCTTTCTTT
CASSPRDRVSSFF
>TRBJ1-5|TRBV30|14|.|.
TGTGCCTGGACGAACGGACACGGCAATCAGCCCCAGCATTTT
CAWTNGHGNQPQHF
>TRBJ1-2|TRBV18|17|.|.
TGTGCCAGCTCACCAACGCCCTGCTACGGGGTCCTCTATGGCTACACCTTC
CASSPTPCYGVLYGYTF
>TRBJ1-5|TRBV30|14|.|.
TGTGCCTGGAGCCGAGGTCCTGGCAATCAGCCCCAGCATTTT
CAWSRGPGNQPQHF
>TRBJ1-2|TRBV14|15|TRBD1|.
TGTGCCAGCAGCCCGACAGGGGGCGCGCACTATGGCTACACCTTC
CASSPTGGAHYGYTF
>TRBJ1-1|TRBV10-2|14|.|.
TGCGCCAGCAGTGAGGGCCTCGCGGGCACTGAAGCTTTCTTT
CASSEGLAGTEAFF
>TRBJ1-2|TRBV6-2/TRBV6-3|13|.|once
TGTGCCAGCAGTCTGGGGCCCGGCTATGGCTACACCTTC
CASSLGPGYGYTF
>TRBJ2-3|TRBV9|13|.|.
TGTGCCAGCAGCGGGACTGACACAGATACGCAGTATTTT
CASSGTDTDTQYF
>TRBJ1-2|TRBV9|14|TRBD1|.
TGTGCCAGCAGCCCACGGGGACAGTCCTATGGCTACACCTTC
CASSPRGQSYGYTF
>TRBJ2-2|TRBV11-2|13|.|.
TGTGCCAGCAGCTTAGACATAGCTGGGGAGCTGTTTTTT
CASSLDIAGELFF
>TRBJ1-1|TRBV11-2|14|.|.
TGTGCCAGCAGCTCTGAAGGGGGGGTCACTGAAGCTTTCTTT
CASSSEGGVTEAFF
>TRBJ1-1|TRBV3-1/TRBV3-2|17|TRBD1|once
TGTGCCAGCAGCCCTAAACGGGGGACAGGGCGTGGGACTGAAGCTTTCTTT
CASSPKRGTGRGTEAFF
>TRBJ1-2|TRBV19|14|.|.
TGTGCCAGTAGTATGGTTGGGGCGCTGGATGGCTACACCTTC
CASSMVGALDGYTF
>TRBJ1-2|TRBV5-6|15|TRBD1|few
TGTGCCAGCAGCCAAGACCTGACAGGGATCTATGGCTACACCTTC
CASSQDLTGIYGYTF
>TRBJ1-5|TRBV19|14|.|once
TGTGCCAGTACCTCAGGAGGGGTTGGACAGCCCCAGCATTTT
CASTSGGVGQPQHF
>TRBJ1-3|TRBV9|17|.|few
TGTGCCAGCAGCGTAGGGCCCGCCGGGGGACTCGGAAACACCATATATTTT
CASSVGPAGGLGNTIYF
>TRBJ1-5|TRBV7-2|13|.|.
TGTGCCAGCAGCTTATTCCCCGATCAGCCCCAGCATTTT
CASSLFPDQPQHF
>TRBJ1-2|TRBV20-1|12|.|.
TGCAGTGCTAGTTGGGGAATGCGAGGCGGGACCTTC
CSASWGMRGGTF
>TRBJ2-5|TRBV19|14|.|.
TGTGCCAGTAGCCCGGGGAGGTGGGGTGAGACCCAGTACTTC
CASSPGRWGETQYF
>TRBJ2-6|TRBV25-1|17|TRBD1|.
TGTGCCAGCAGTGCCACCGGGACAGGGGTTGGGGCCAACGTCCTGACTTTC
CASSATGTGVGANVLTF
>TRBJ1-1|TRBV5-4|15|.|.
TGTGCCAGCAGCTTGGGCGGCCCCGTGAACACTGAAGCTTTCTTT
CASSLGGPVNTEAFF
>TRBJ1-1|TRBV30|13|TRBD1|.
TGTGCCTGGGGGACAGGCTGGAACACTGAAGCTTTCTTT
CAWGTGWNTEAFF
>TRBJ2-2|TRBV11-2|15|.|.
TGTGCCAGCAGCCTTGACAGGAAGAGCACCGGGGAGCTGTTTTTT
CASSLDRKSTGELFF
>TRBJ1-2|TRBV25-1|14|.|few
TGTGCCAGCAGTGGGGGACTCAACAACTATGGCTACACCTTC
CASSGGLNNYGYTF
>TRBJ2-5|TRBV7-3|14|.|.
TGTGCCAGCAGCCGAACAGGGAGGGGGGAGACCCAGTACTTC
CASSRTGRGETQYF
>TRBJ2-2|TRBV7-2|17|TRBD1|.
TGTGCCAGCAGCTTAGCGGTTGGACAGGCGAACACCGGGGAGCTGTTTTTT
CASSLAVGQANTGELFF
>TRBJ2-3|TRBV19|17|TRBD2|.
TGTGCCAGTAGCCGACTCGCCGGGGGGGTAGCCACAGATACGCAGTATTTT
CASSRLAGGVATDTQYF
>TRBJ1-1|TRBV4-2|14|TRBD1|once
TGTGCCAGCAGCCGACTAGACAGGGACACTGAAGCTTTCTTT
CASSRLDRDTEAFF
>TRBJ1-2|TRBV7-2|15|TRBD1|once
TGTGCCAGCAGCCTTGCGCGGACAGGGGACTATGGCTACACCTTC
CASSLARTGDYGYTF
>TRBJ1-1|TRBV10-1|15|.|.
TGCGCCAGCAGTGAGTCACGACAGTTGAACACTGAAGCTTTCTTT
CASSESRQLNTEAFF
>TRBJ1-1|TRBV6-5|13|.|.
TGTGCCAGCAGTTACGTCGGGGGAACTGAAGCTTTCTTT
CASSYVGGTEAFF
>TRBJ1-4|TRBV4-3|16|.|.
TGCGCCAGCAGCCGAGGCGTCGGCGAACCAGGGCCGAAACTGTTTTTT
CASSRGVGEPGPKLFF
>TRBJ2-3|TRBV10-3|14|.|.
TGTGCCATCAGGGGGGGAGGCGGCACAGATACGCAGTATTTT
CAIRGGGGTDTQYF
>TRBJ2-2|TRBV5-1|15|TRBD1|.
TGCGCCAGCACGAGGACAGGGTTAACTGTCGGGGAGCTGTTTTTT
CASTRTGLTVGELFF
>TRBJ2-2|TRBV2|17|TRBD1|.
TGTGCCAGCAGGGGGGACAGGGGTCTATGGGACACCGGGGAGCTGTTTTTT
CASRGDRGLWDTGELFF
>TRBJ2-1|TRBV19|16|TRBD2|.
TGTGCCAGTAGTCCAAGTGGACTAGACTCCTACAATGAGCAGTTCTTC
CASSPSGLDSYNEQFF
>TRBJ1-5|TRBV19|14|.|.
TGTGCCAGTAGTGTACAGGGCGAAAATCAGCCCCAGCATTTT
CASSVQGENQPQHF
>TRBJ1-1|TRBV28|13|.|.
TGTGCCAGCAGTTTATCCGCCAGGCATGAAGCTTTCTTT
CASSLSARHEAFF
>TRBJ1-2|TRBV19|14|.|.
TGTGCCAGTAATCCCGCGGGGGGCAGCTATGGCTACACCTTC
CASNPAGGSYGYTF